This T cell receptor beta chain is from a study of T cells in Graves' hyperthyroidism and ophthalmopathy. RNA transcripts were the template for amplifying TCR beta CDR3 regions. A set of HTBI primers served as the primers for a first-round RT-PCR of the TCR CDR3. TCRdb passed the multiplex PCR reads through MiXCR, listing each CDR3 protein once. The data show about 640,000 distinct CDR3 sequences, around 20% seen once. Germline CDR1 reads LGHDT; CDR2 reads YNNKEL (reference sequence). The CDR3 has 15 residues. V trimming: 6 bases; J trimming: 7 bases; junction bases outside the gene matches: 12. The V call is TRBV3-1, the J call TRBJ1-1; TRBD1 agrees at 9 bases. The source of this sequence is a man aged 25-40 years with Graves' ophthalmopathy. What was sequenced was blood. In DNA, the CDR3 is TGTGCCAGCAGTCGGGACAGGGTCTCCATAGATGAAGCTTTCTTT. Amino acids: CASSRDRVSIDEAFF.